Given below is one T cell receptor beta chain in context. The data belong to a study of blood T cell repertoires in COVID-19. Study-wide background: Samples came from the United States, Italy and Spain, spanning acute and convalescent COVID-19. The analysed material was cDNA or gDNA that came from T cells, B-cell-depleted T cells, or PBMCs.

The CDR3 is made up of 19 amino acids. Trimming at V came to 4 bases and at J to 0 bases, leaving 15 bases not matched to a gene. Per the germline V gene, CDR1 is MNHEY and CDR2 is SMNVEV (reference sequence). In the source study's methods: Estimation of nucleated cell counts was performed using reference gene primer amplification. Assay used: immunoSEQ multiplex PCR; TCRdb lists only in-frame clones, some missing. V and J calls and clone size are given by that table; D and trimming were obtained from the DNA. The sample carries 250,000 to 300,000 clones, around 85% recorded once. The receptor comes from a woman in her fifties or sixties who had recovered from COVID-19. Material for sequencing was PBMCs or T cells enriched from blood (not recorded which). This rearrangement joins TRBV27 to TRBJ1-5; 7 bases agree with TRBD1. The CDR3 loop is CASSSSGGPSDNSNQPQHF. The CDR3 DNA sequence: TGTGCCAGCAGTTCCTCAGGGGGGCCCTCAGACAATAGCAATCAGCCCCAGCATTTT.